This is a list of T cell receptor beta chains from one sample in a study of OX40 agonist ivuxolimab in advanced cancers. Repertoires were generated with immunoSEQ multiplex PCR, while TCRdb's copy carries only in-frame clones and drops some. Of around 65,000 clones in the sample, roughly 90% are singletons; the top ten hold about 0.66%. The sample in question was CD4+ or CD8+ T cells sorted from blood, obtained in a trial of the OX40 agonist ivuxolimab. These receptors came from an adult with an advanced solid tumor such as melanoma, head and neck, liver or kidney cancer. Each CDR3 is given with its conserved first and last residue. The order of the fields is D gene, CDR3 length, J gene, V gene, clone size, CDR3 protein, CDR3 DNA. D genes are given only for firm matches. The size entry is marked missing in some rows and otherwise reads once, few, many or a size class.

d_gene: TRBD1; len: 15; j_gene: TRBJ2-7; v_gene: TRBV19; abundance: .; CDR3aa: CASSTRQGGSYEQYF; CDR3nt: TGTGCCAGTAGTACCCGACAGGGGGGCTCCTACGAGCAGTACTTC
d_gene: .; len: 15; j_gene: TRBJ2-1; v_gene: TRBV5-6; abundance: .; CDR3aa: CASSPGTLLYNEQFF; CDR3nt: TGTGCCAGCAGCCCCGGGACACTACTCTACAATGAGCAGTTCTTC
d_gene: .; len: 14; j_gene: TRBJ2-2; v_gene: TRBV6-5; abundance: .; CDR3aa: CASSYPGHTGELFF; CDR3nt: TGTGCCAGCAGTTACCCCGGACACACCGGGGAGCTGTTTTTT
d_gene: .; len: 14; j_gene: TRBJ1-4; v_gene: TRBV2; abundance: .; CDR3aa: CASRYTATNEKLFF; CDR3nt: TGTGCCAGCAGGTACACCGCTACTAATGAAAAACTGTTTTTT
d_gene: .; len: 13; j_gene: TRBJ1-1; v_gene: TRBV7-2; abundance: .; CDR3aa: CASSLGTDYEAFF; CDR3nt: TGTGCCAGCAGCTTAGGGACGGATTATGAAGCTTTCTTT
d_gene: .; len: 13; j_gene: TRBJ2-7; v_gene: TRBV18; abundance: .; CDR3aa: CASSQGPVYEQYF; CDR3nt: TGTGCCAGCTCACAAGGGCCCGTCTACGAGCAGTACTTC
d_gene: .; len: 14; j_gene: TRBJ2-5; v_gene: TRBV6-5; abundance: .; CDR3aa: CASSYAYTQETQYF; CDR3nt: TGTGCCAGCAGTTACGCGTACACCCAAGAGACCCAGTACTTC
d_gene: TRBD1; len: 15; j_gene: TRBJ2-5; v_gene: TRBV30; abundance: .; CDR3aa: CAWTLRQGSQETQYF; CDR3nt: TGTGCCTGGACTTTAAGACAGGGATCCCAAGAGACCCAGTACTTC
d_gene: .; len: 15; j_gene: TRBJ2-1; v_gene: TRBV18; abundance: .; CDR3aa: CASSPRQVLYNEQFF; CDR3nt: TGTGCCAGCTCACCACGACAGGTTCTCTACAATGAGCAGTTCTTC
d_gene: .; len: 16; j_gene: TRBJ2-4; v_gene: TRBV9; abundance: .; CDR3aa: CASSITPDSAKNIQYF; CDR3nt: TGTGCCAGCAGCATAACCCCGGACTCGGCCAAAAACATTCAGTACTTC
d_gene: .; len: 14; j_gene: TRBJ2-2; v_gene: TRBV7-9; abundance: .; CDR3aa: CASRIQEDTGELFF; CDR3nt: TGTGCCAGCAGAATACAGGAGGACACCGGGGAGCTGTTTTTT
d_gene: TRBD2; len: 17; j_gene: TRBJ2-2; v_gene: TRBV9; abundance: once; CDR3aa: CASSVSSGRASVGELFF; CDR3nt: TGTGCCAGCAGCGTCAGCAGCGGGAGGGCCTCGGTCGGGGAGCTGTTTTTT
d_gene: TRBD2; len: 14; j_gene: TRBJ2-1; v_gene: TRBV27; abundance: .; CDR3aa: CASKGGSAYNEQFF; CDR3nt: TGTGCCAGCAAAGGCGGGAGTGCCTACAATGAGCAGTTCTTC
d_gene: .; len: 13; j_gene: TRBJ2-2; v_gene: TRBV27; abundance: .; CDR3aa: CASSKHATGELFF; CDR3nt: TGTGCCAGCAGTAAGCATGCCACCGGGGAGCTGTTTTTT
d_gene: .; len: 12; j_gene: TRBJ2-1; v_gene: TRBV10-1; abundance: .; CDR3aa: CASSGMAGEQFF; CDR3nt: TGCGCCAGCAGTGGGATGGCGGGTGAGCAGTTCTTC
d_gene: .; len: 14; j_gene: TRBJ1-1; v_gene: TRBV27; abundance: .; CDR3aa: CASSFGTPPTEAFF; CDR3nt: TGTGCCAGCAGTTTTGGGACACCTCCCACTGAAGCTTTCTTT
d_gene: .; len: 14; j_gene: TRBJ2-1; v_gene: TRBV7-3; abundance: .; CDR3aa: CASSLYLGAPEQFF; CDR3nt: TGTGCCAGCAGCTTATATTTGGGGGCCCCTGAGCAGTTCTTC
d_gene: .; len: 12; j_gene: TRBJ1-2; v_gene: TRBV19; abundance: .; CDR3aa: CASSILEGGYTF; CDR3nt: TGTGCCAGTAGTATTCTTGAGGGTGGCTACACCTTC
d_gene: .; len: 17; j_gene: TRBJ2-2; v_gene: TRBV7-9; abundance: .; CDR3aa: CASSLSGSSDSTGELFF; CDR3nt: TGTGCCAGCAGCTTATCCGGGTCTAGCGACAGCACCGGGGAGCTGTTTTTT
d_gene: TRBD2; len: 16; j_gene: TRBJ2-1; v_gene: TRBV15; abundance: .; CDR3aa: CATRGLTSGYYNEQFF; CDR3nt: TGTGCCACCAGAGGCCTGACTAGCGGGTACTACAATGAGCAGTTCTTC
d_gene: TRBD2; len: 15; j_gene: TRBJ2-7; v_gene: TRBV30; abundance: .; CDR3aa: CAWVTRGSGSYEQYF; CDR3nt: TGTGCCTGGGTCACTCGCGGTAGCGGGAGTTACGAGCAGTACTTC
d_gene: .; len: 14; j_gene: TRBJ1-1; v_gene: TRBV11-3; abundance: .; CDR3aa: CASSQTGMNTEAFF; CDR3nt: TGTGCCAGCAGCCAAACAGGGATGAACACTGAAGCTTTCTTT
d_gene: TRBD2; len: 15; j_gene: TRBJ2-3; v_gene: TRBV5-1; abundance: .; CDR3aa: CASTELAGGADTQYF; CDR3nt: TGCGCCAGCACGGAACTAGCGGGAGGTGCGGATACGCAGTATTTT
d_gene: .; len: 14; j_gene: TRBJ2-1; v_gene: TRBV5-6; abundance: .; CDR3aa: CASSLVGEPNEQFF; CDR3nt: TGTGCCAGCAGCTTGGTGGGGGAGCCCAATGAGCAGTTCTTC
d_gene: .; len: 15; j_gene: TRBJ2-2; v_gene: TRBV19; abundance: .; CDR3aa: CASSMPGKVFGELFF; CDR3nt: TGTGCCAGTAGTATGCCAGGGAAGGTCTTCGGGGAGCTGTTTTTT
d_gene: .; len: 13; j_gene: TRBJ2-7; v_gene: TRBV7-3; abundance: .; CDR3aa: CASSLIPKDEQYF; CDR3nt: TGTGCCAGCAGCTTAATACCTAAGGACGAGCAGTACTTC
d_gene: TRBD1; len: 14; j_gene: TRBJ2-7; v_gene: TRBV18; abundance: .; CDR3aa: CASSPDRASYEQYF; CDR3nt: TGTGCCAGCTCACCGGACAGGGCGTCCTACGAGCAGTACTTC
d_gene: .; len: 14; j_gene: TRBJ2-3; v_gene: TRBV6-5; abundance: .; CDR3aa: CASTGALRGDTQYF; CDR3nt: TGTGCCAGCACAGGGGCTCTAAGGGGAGATACGCAGTATTTT
d_gene: .; len: 15; j_gene: TRBJ2-7; v_gene: TRBV6-5; abundance: .; CDR3aa: CASTRRGQTSYEQYF; CDR3nt: TGTGCCAGCACCCGACGCGGACAGACCTCCTACGAGCAGTACTTC
d_gene: TRBD2; len: 16; j_gene: TRBJ2-1; v_gene: TRBV5-1; abundance: .; CDR3aa: CASSLEGTMIYNEQFF; CDR3nt: TGCGCCAGCAGCTTGGAGGGGACTATGATCTACAATGAGCAGTTCTTC
d_gene: .; len: 13; j_gene: TRBJ1-2; v_gene: TRBV30; abundance: .; CDR3aa: CAWSDALRHGYTF; CDR3nt: TGTGCCTGGAGCGACGCCCTGCGGCACGGCTACACCTTC
d_gene: .; len: 11; j_gene: TRBJ1-2; v_gene: TRBV20-1; abundance: .; CDR3aa: CSAPWMNGYTF; CDR3nt: TGCAGTGCTCCCTGGATGAATGGCTACACCTTC
d_gene: TRBD1; len: 16; j_gene: TRBJ2-1; v_gene: TRBV4-1; abundance: .; CDR3aa: CASSQAGTAPYNEQFF; CDR3nt: TGCGCCAGCAGCCAAGCGGGGACAGCACCCTACAATGAGCAGTTCTTC
d_gene: .; len: 15; j_gene: TRBJ2-5; v_gene: TRBV7-9; abundance: .; CDR3aa: CASSLAGSRQETQYF; CDR3nt: TGTGCCAGCAGCTTAGCCGGGAGTAGGCAAGAGACCCAGTACTTC
d_gene: .; len: 13; j_gene: TRBJ1-2; v_gene: TRBV6-1; abundance: once; CDR3aa: CASSDPYGFGYTF; CDR3nt: TGTGCCAGCAGTGACCCATATGGATTCGGCTACACCTTC
d_gene: .; len: 14; j_gene: TRBJ2-7; v_gene: TRBV6-5; abundance: .; CDR3aa: CASSPSGQLYEQYF; CDR3nt: TGTGCCAGCAGCCCTTCGGGACAACTCTACGAGCAGTACTTC
d_gene: .; len: 14; j_gene: TRBJ1-1; v_gene: TRBV19; abundance: .; CDR3aa: CASRRGGINTEAFF; CDR3nt: TGTGCCAGTAGAAGGGGGGGCATAAACACTGAAGCTTTCTTT
d_gene: .; len: 15; j_gene: TRBJ1-4; v_gene: TRBV11-3; abundance: few; CDR3aa: CASSPDRIRGEKLFF; CDR3nt: TGTGCCAGCAGCCCTGACAGAATAAGGGGTGAAAAACTGTTTTTT
d_gene: .; len: 15; j_gene: TRBJ2-3; v_gene: TRBV18; abundance: .; CDR3aa: CASSPPNGDTDTQYF; CDR3nt: TGTGCCAGCTCACCACCCAACGGGGACACAGATACGCAGTATTTT
d_gene: .; len: 14; j_gene: TRBJ1-2; v_gene: TRBV9; abundance: .; CDR3aa: CASSHDLTNYGYTF; CDR3nt: TGTGCCAGCAGCCACGACCTAACTAACTATGGCTACACCTTC
d_gene: TRBD1; len: 16; j_gene: TRBJ2-1; v_gene: TRBV2; abundance: .; CDR3aa: CASRRLGQGSYNEQFF; CDR3nt: TGTGCCAGCAGACGATTAGGACAGGGATCCTACAATGAGCAGTTCTTC
d_gene: .; len: 15; j_gene: TRBJ1-4; v_gene: TRBV6-5; abundance: .; CDR3aa: CASSYSSGGYEKLFF; CDR3nt: TGTGCCAGCAGTTACTCTTCCGGGGGCTATGAAAAACTGTTTTTT
d_gene: .; len: 12; j_gene: TRBJ2-3; v_gene: TRBV30; abundance: .; CDR3aa: CAWRSQGDTQYF; CDR3nt: TGTGCCTGGCGAAGCCAGGGGGATACGCAGTATTTT
d_gene: TRBD1; len: 14; j_gene: TRBJ1-5; v_gene: TRBV27; abundance: .; CDR3aa: CASSRDSWNQPQHF; CDR3nt: TGTGCCAGCAGCCGGGACAGCTGGAATCAGCCCCAGCATTTT
d_gene: TRBD2; len: 16; j_gene: TRBJ2-3; v_gene: TRBV7-3; abundance: .; CDR3aa: CASSSGLAGGTDTQYF; CDR3nt: TGTGCCAGCAGTTCGGGACTAGCGGGAGGCACAGATACGCAGTATTTT
d_gene: .; len: 16; j_gene: TRBJ2-2; v_gene: TRBV21-1; abundance: .; CDR3aa: CASSPTKDLEHRGAVF; CDR3nt: TGTGCCAGCAGCCCGACCAAAGACCTGGAACACCGGGGAGCTGTTTTT
d_gene: .; len: 12; j_gene: TRBJ1-1; v_gene: TRBV7-2; abundance: .; CDR3aa: CASSPRGDLLFF; CDR3nt: TGTGCCAGCAGCCCACGGGGGGACCTACTTTTCTTT
d_gene: .; len: 14; j_gene: TRBJ1-3; v_gene: TRBV5-4; abundance: .; CDR3aa: CASRRFNSGNTIYF; CDR3nt: TGTGCCAGCAGGCGCTTCAACTCTGGAAACACCATATATTTT
d_gene: TRBD2; len: 16; j_gene: TRBJ2-3; v_gene: TRBV7-6; abundance: once; CDR3aa: CASSVIAGGVFDTQYF; CDR3nt: TGTGCCAGCAGCGTCATAGCGGGAGGGGTTTTTGATACGCAGTATTTT
d_gene: .; len: 13; j_gene: TRBJ2-3; v_gene: TRBV2; abundance: .; CDR3aa: CASRRHRQDTQYF; CDR3nt: TGTGCCAGCCGACGACACCGCCAAGATACGCAGTATTTT
d_gene: TRBD2; len: 15; j_gene: TRBJ2-7; v_gene: TRBV10-3; abundance: .; CDR3aa: CAIRLTSGTFYEQYF; CDR3nt: TGTGCCATCAGATTGACTAGCGGGACTTTCTACGAGCAGTACTTC
d_gene: .; len: 16; j_gene: TRBJ1-2; v_gene: TRBV5-4; abundance: .; CDR3aa: CASSLVLGWTAYGYTF; CDR3nt: TGTGCCAGCAGCTTGGTACTAGGGTGGACAGCCTATGGCTACACCTTC
d_gene: .; len: 15; j_gene: TRBJ1-2; v_gene: TRBV7-9; abundance: .; CDR3aa: CASSPARRVNGGYTF; CDR3nt: TGTGCCAGCAGCCCCGCGCGTCGGGTTAACGGGGGCTACACCTTC
d_gene: TRBD1; len: 15; j_gene: TRBJ2-7; v_gene: TRBV7-2; abundance: .; CDR3aa: CASSPDRVRSHEQYF; CDR3nt: TGTGCCAGCAGTCCGGACAGGGTAAGATCCCACGAGCAGTACTTC
d_gene: .; len: 13; j_gene: TRBJ1-6; v_gene: TRBV6-5; abundance: .; CDR3aa: CAGGVSNNSPLHF; CDR3nt: TGTGCCGGTGGGGTCTCGAATAATTCACCCCTCCACTTT
d_gene: .; len: 14; j_gene: TRBJ2-3; v_gene: TRBV5-1; abundance: .; CDR3aa: CASSLSSVSDTQYF; CDR3nt: TGCGCCAGCAGCTTGAGTTCAGTATCAGATACGCAGTATTTT
d_gene: .; len: 17; j_gene: TRBJ2-3; v_gene: TRBV5-5; abundance: .; CDR3aa: CASSRTGLGDFTDTQYF; CDR3nt: TGTGCCAGCAGCCGGACGGGATTGGGGGATTTCACAGATACGCAGTATTTT